What follows describes a single T cell receptor beta chain. Original handling: Scientists estimated how many nucleated cells there were by amplifying reference gene primers. Generated by immunoSEQ multiplex PCR, the TCRdb table keeps only in-frame clones and is missing some. That table gives V, J and clone size, and the DNA gave D and trimming. This table has 300,000 to 500,000 clones, around nine tenths appearing once. The CDR3 consists of 13 residues. Germline V CDR1 and CDR2: SNHLY, FYNNEI. Trimming shortened V by 7 bases and J by 7 bases, and 13 bases separated the two germline ends. Self-reported history from a screening survey and questionnaire set each donor's cohort. The entry originates in a study of blood T cell repertoires in COVID-19. Study as a whole: The United States, Italy and Spain supplied acute and convalescent COVID-19 samples. PBMCs, B-cell-depleted T cells, or T cells were the source of the cDNA or gDNA that made up the material.

The chain joins TRBV2 to TRBJ1-4, with a tentative D call TRBD1 (5 bases). The source of this sequence is a woman aged 30 to 39 with acute COVID-19. Sequenced sample: PBMCs or T cells enriched from blood (not recorded which). The chain's CDR3 is CASTAGIIEKLFF. CDR3 DNA sequence: TGTGCCAGCACTGCAGGGATTATTGAAAAACTGTTTTTT.